Below are 28 T cell receptor beta chains sequenced from a single sample in a study of blood T cell repertoires in COVID-19. TCRdb's table, derived via immunoSEQ multiplex PCR, lists solely in-frame clones and lacks some. This sample has roughly 140,000 clones, with just under 90% found just once. Sequenced input: peripheral blood. Receptor source: a woman aged 80 or older with acute or convalescent COVID-19.

The chain carries TRBV6-5 and TRBJ1-6, with 7 positions matching TRBD1. With V trimmed by 5 bases and J by 7 bases, 8 bases remained unmatched. The CDR3 has 15 amino acids. Germline V gene lookup returns CDR1 MNHEY and CDR2 SVGAGI. In DNA, the CDR3 is TGTGCCAGCAGTAAGCCGGGACAGCGCAATTCACCCCTCCACTTT. This gives the protein CASSKPGQRNSPLHF.

The V and J genes are TRBV12-5 and TRBJ2-3; tentative D call: TRBD1 (6 bases). The CDR3 runs 13 residues. CDR1 and CDR2 (germline): LGHNT, FRNRAP. With 6 bases removed from V and 5 bases from J, the gap between germline ends came to 12 bases. The CDR3 DNA sequence: TGTGCTAGTGGCTCAGGGGCTGGAGATACGCAGTATTTT. Translating it yields CASGSGAGDTQYF.

The chain carries TRBV15 and TRBJ2-7; 7 bases align to TRBD1. V lost 2 bases and J lost 4; bases outside the gene matches: 5. Per the germline V gene, CDR1 is LNHNV and CDR2 is YYDKDF (reference sequence). The CDR3 extends over 14 amino acids. Written as DNA, the CDR3 is TGTGCCACCAGCAGACCAGGACAGGTTTACGAGCAGTACTTC. This codes for CATSRPGQVYEQYF.

The rearrangement uses TRBV6-1 and TRBJ1-2, with TRBD1 identical over 9 bases. CDR3 length equals 16 residues. The germline V gene encodes CDR1 MNHNS and CDR2 SASEGT. The trim removed 2 bases at V and 2 bases at J, leaving 6 bases unmatched. CDR3 sequence (DNA): TGTGCCAGCAGTGAAATTGGGACAGGGAAAAACTATGGCTACACCTTC. Protein sequence: CASSEIGTGKNYGYTF.

V and J are TRBV19 and TRBJ1-4; D is unresolved. Germline V gene sequence: CDR1 LNHDA, CDR2 SQIVND (reference sequence). V lost 8 bases to trimming and J lost 6 bases, with 13 bases between them. The CDR3 consists of 13 residues. The CDR3 region is CASRDLRYEKLFF. CDR3 DNA sequence: TGTGCCAGTCGGGATCTCCGCTATGAAAAACTGTTTTTT.

The chain uses TRBV9 and TRBJ1-3, with D possibly TRBD1 on 6 matching bases. CDR1 is SGDLS, CDR2 YYNGEE, per germline. There are 15 residues in the CDR3. V was cut by 4 bases and J by 0 bases, with 11 bases left in between. In DNA, the CDR3 is TGTGCCAGCAGCCCAGGGACACACTCTGGAAACACCATATATTTT. Protein product: CASSPGTHSGNTIYF. Full variable domain (rest looked up from reference TRBV9 and TRBJ1-3): DSGVTQTPKHLITATGQRVTLRCSPRSGDLSVYWYQQSLDQGLQFLIQYYNGEERAKGNILERFSAQQFPDLHSELNLSSLELGDSALYFCASSPGTHSGNTIYFGEGSWLTVV.

As for this clone: This clone may be a read error of a much larger clone one base away. The J gene is TRBJ1-1, the V gene TRBV7-6; D unclear. V was shortened by 0 bases and J by 1 base, with 3 bases between the two germline ends. The CDR3 sequence is 13 residues long. Germline lookup yields CDR1 SGHVS and CDR2 FNYEAQ. The CDR3 DNA sequence: TGTGCCAGCAGCTTAGCTCAGAACACTGAAGCTTTCTTT. It specifies CASSLAQNTEAFF.

The gene calls are TRBV5-1 and TRBJ1-1, with 11 bases lining up with TRBD1. The CDR3 has 15 amino acids. Germline assignment: CDR1 SGHRS and CDR2 YFSETQ. Trimming cost V 4 bases and J 0 bases; bases outside gene matches: 2. For the CDR3, the DNA is TGCGCCAGCAGCGGGACAGGGGGAATGAACACTGAAGCTTTCTTT. Residues: CASSGTGGMNTEAFF. Using reference TRBV5-1 and TRBJ1-1 for the parts outside the CDR3, the full variable domain is KAGVTQTPRYLIKTRGQQVTLSCSPISGHRSVSWYQQTPGQGLQFLFEYFSETQRNKGNFPGRFSGRQFSNSRSEMNVSTLELGDSALYLCASSGTGGMNTEAFFGQGTRLTVV.

This clone was seen a handful of times. The genes are TRBV4-1 and TRBJ2-5, with D possibly being TRBD2 (5 bases). The germline V and J ends were trimmed by 0 bases and 4 bases, with 18 bases remaining between them. The germline V gene has CDR1 MGHRA and CDR2 YSYEKL. The CDR3 runs to 17 residues. The CDR3 sequence is CASSQDSFTSRGETQYF. The CDR3 DNA is TGCGCCAGCAGCCAAGATTCTTTTACGAGCCGGGGAGAGACCCAGTACTTC.

This clone showed up just once. The V and J genes are TRBV9 and TRBJ2-5; no definite D call. Trimming pared 3 bases from V and 7 bases from J, leaving 19 bases between. Germline CDR1 SGDLS, CDR2 YYNGEE. CDR3 length: 15 residues. The CDR3 here is CASSALPFPPGTQYF. CDR3 coding DNA: TGTGCCAGCAGCGCTCTCCCATTTCCTCCGGGGACCCAGTACTTC.

This sequence joins TRBV2 and TRBJ1-1; 8 bases are shared with TRBD1. CDR1 and CDR2 (germline): SNHLY, FYNNEI. V lost 7 bases, J lost 5 bases, and 9 bases stayed unmatched. CDR3 length: 14 residues. The CDR3 coding sequence is TGTGCCAGCAACCCGGACAGGGTGGGGACTGAAGCTTTCTTT. Protein product: CASNPDRVGTEAFF.

The rearrangement links TRBV10-3 to TRBJ2-2; 8 bases match TRBD2. Trimming removed 3 bases from V and 1 base from J; junction bases left unmatched: 4. Germline-derived CDR1 and CDR2 are ENHRY and SYGVKD. CDR3 length: 16 residues. For the CDR3, the DNA is TGTGCCATCAGTGAATGGCGGGGGGTGAACACCGGGGAGCTGTTTTTT. This codes for CAISEWRGVNTGELFF.

J is TRBJ1-2 and V is TRBV7-9, with 7 bases that match TRBD1. Germline CDR1 SEHNR, CDR2 FQNEAQ (reference sequence). This CDR3 contains 15 residues. Trimming cost V 1 base and J 8 bases; bases outside gene matches: 10. Written as DNA, the CDR3 is TGTGCCAGCAGCTTAGGGTCGGACAGGCGCTTGGGCTACACCTTC. Translation gives CASSLGSDRRLGYTF.

This clone has only a few counts. The chain couples TRBV3-1 (or the pseudogene TRBV3-2) to TRBJ2-1, with 8 bases that match TRBD1. The CDR3 sequence is 14 residues long. The germline V gene has CDR1 LGHDT and CDR2 YNNKEL (reference sequence). V lost 2 bases to trimming and J lost 6 bases; unmatched junction nucleotides: 3. The CDR3: CASSQSDRVNEQFF. CDR3 DNA sequence: TGTGCCAGCAGCCAATCGGACAGGGTCAATGAGCAGTTCTTC.

This chain connects TRBV5-1 to TRBJ1-2, with TRBD1 matching 9 bases. Per the germline V gene, CDR1 is SGHRS and CDR2 is YFSETQ. CDR3 length: 14 residues. Unmatched junction bases numbered 4, after V lost 5 bases and J lost 2 bases. The CDR3: CASRGTGMNYGYTF. As DNA, the CDR3 is TGCGCCAGCAGAGGGACAGGGATGAACTATGGCTACACCTTC.

The chain is built from TRBV12-5 and TRBJ2-1; TRBD1 matches at 7 bases. Germline CDR1 LGHNT, CDR2 FRNRAP. CDR3 length equals 16 residues. J gave up 5 bases and V 1 base, and 8 bases lay outside the gene matches. The CDR3 region is CASGLERGQTNNEQFF. In nucleotides, the CDR3 is TGTGCTAGTGGTTTGGAAAGGGGACAGACCAACAATGAGCAGTTCTTC.

As DNA, the CDR3 is TGTGCCAGCAGCTTAAAGGCTAGCGGGTTTATGAGCACAGATACGCAGTATTTT. Translation: CASSLKASGFMSTDTQYF. The chain carries TRBV7-2 and TRBJ2-3; 8 bases are shared with TRBD2. With V trimmed by 2 bases and J by 0 bases, 10 bases remained unmatched. The CDR3 covers 18 residues. CDR1 is SGHTA, CDR2 FQGNSA, per germline.

The chain employs TRBV11-2 and TRBJ2-5; D unresolved. The CDR3 contains 14 residues. Between the trimmed V and J ends, which lost 5 bases and 2 bases, there was a span of 12 bases. Germline V CDR1 and CDR2: SGHAT, FQNNGV. CDR3 nucleotide sequence: TGTGCCAGCAGCCCCGCCTATCAACAAGAGACCCAGTACTTC. The encoded protein is CASSPAYQQETQYF.

Regarding this clone: Other DNA sequences in the sample encode the same CDR3. The CDR3: CASSSQGNTEAFF. As DNA, the CDR3 is TGCGCCAGCAGCTCACAGGGGAACACTGAAGCTTTCTTT. The chain has TRBV5-1 and TRBJ1-1; TRBD1 is a possible D gene (6 bases). Germline CDR1 SGHRS, CDR2 YFSETQ. V shed 3 bases and J shed 1 base, with 7 bases lying between them. The CDR3 is 13 amino acids.

J is TRBJ1-4 and V is TRBV5-1; D uncertain. In germline, CDR1 is SGHRS, CDR2 YFSETQ. Trimming took off 4 bases at V and 8 bases at J, with 12 bases between the two ends. The CDR3 has 13 amino acids. The chain's CDR3 is CASSGGWGEKLFF. CDR3 bases: TGCGCCAGCAGCGGAGGGTGGGGAGAAAAACTGTTTTTT.

The V gene is TRBV28, the J gene TRBJ2-3, with 13 positions matching TRBD2. Germline CDR1 reads MDHEN; CDR2 reads SYDVKM. The CDR3 consists of 17 residues. V shed 6 bases, J shed 0 bases, and the junction held 6 bases outside the gene matches. CDR3 bases: TGTGCCAGCAGGCAACTGACTAGCGGGGGGAGCACAGATACGCAGTATTTT. It codes for CASRQLTSGGSTDTQYF.

This rearrangement joins TRBV5-1 to TRBJ1-1; D is ambiguous. The CDR3 spans 15 residues. CDR1 is SGHRS, CDR2 YFSETQ, per germline. Trimming removed 2 bases from V and 4 bases from J, with 15 bases in between. The CDR3 region has the DNA TGCGCCAGCAGCTTCGGTCGGGGAGCCTCCACTGAAGCTTTCTTT. Protein product: CASSFGRGASTEAFF.

This clone was seen more than once but under ten times. The chain joins TRBV2 to TRBJ1-5, with 7 bases matching TRBD1. The CDR3 totals 15 residues. Losses at the gene ends were 6 bases for V and 1 base for J; bases not matched to a gene: 6. The germline V gene has CDR1 SNHLY and CDR2 FYNNEI. CDR3 in DNA: TGTGCCAGCAGGTCCGGGACAGCAAGCAATCAGCCCCAGCATTTT. It translates to CASRSGTASNQPQHF.

This clone was detected only once. The J gene is TRBJ2-5, the V gene TRBV11-2; 11 nucleotides match TRBD2. The CDR3 is 17 residues long. After removal of 2 bases from V and 1 base from J, the junction contained 6 bases not matched to a gene. From germline, CDR1 is SGHAT and CDR2 FQNNGV. CDR3 DNA: TGTGCCAGCAGCTTAAGAAGGCTAGCGGGGGGCCAAGAGACCCAGTACTTC. Encoded protein: CASSLRRLAGGQETQYF.

V is TRBV11-2 and J is TRBJ1-4; unclear D gene. The germline V and J ends were trimmed by 5 bases and 3 bases, with 7 bases remaining between them. The CDR3 length is 13 residues. Germline V gene lookup returns CDR1 SGHAT and CDR2 FQNNGV. The DNA for the CDR3 is TGTGCCAGCAGCCGGAGCTCTAATGAAAAACTGTTTTTT. Its translation: CASSRSSNEKLFF.

J is TRBJ1-4 and V is TRBV30; 9 bases agree with TRBD1. The J segment lost 4 bases and the V segment lost 3 bases, leaving 6 bases of the junction unmatched. From germline, CDR1 is GTSNPN and CDR2 SVGIG (reference sequence). CDR3 length: 15 amino acids. CDR3 in DNA: TGTGCCTGGAGGGGGGGGGACAGGGTTAATGAAAAACTGTTTTTT. Its protein is CAWRGGDRVNEKLFF.

The rearrangement joins TRBV29-1 to TRBJ2-7; 8 nucleotides match TRBD2. Germline CDR1 is SQVTM and CDR2 is ANQGSEA. V shed 4 bases, J shed 0 bases, and the junction held 11 bases outside the gene matches. The CDR3 has 16 residues. In DNA form, the CDR3 reads TGCAGCGTTGCCCCTTTGGCGGGGGGTGCCTCCTACGAGCAGTACTTC. It codes for CSVAPLAGGASYEQYF.

The chain combines TRBV10-3 with TRBJ1-5; weak D call: TRBD1 (5 bases). The CDR3 is made up of 15 amino acids. The germline CDR1 and CDR2 sequences are ENHRY and SYGVKD. Trimming stripped 2 bases from V and 6 bases from J, with 14 bases between. The DNA of the CDR3 is TGTGCCATCAGTGAGGTGGAAGGGGTAGGTCAGCCCCAGCATTTT. This codes for CAISEVEGVGQPQHF.